Sequencing of this T cell receptor beta chain was carried out in a study of cytomegalovirus exposure and HLA in healthy donors. Only a few counts were recorded for this clone. Its antigen remains unidentified. Trimming removed 4 bases from V and 3 bases from J, with 9 bases in between. The CDR3 has 14 residues. Germline-derived CDR1 and CDR2 are SGHTA and FQGNSA. The study's findings and limits: Earlier analysis looked at TCR beta V segments, and most were productive about 90% or about 30% of the time. There was a cluster of highly shared sequence variants that was likely a sequencing artifact. CMV antigen specificity of a few CMV-associated chains was confirmed in vitro.

It was with 60 Vbeta and 13 Jbeta primers that the PCR ran. Produced via immunoSEQ multiplex PCR; TCRdb's table is partial and in-frame only. Counted here are 60,000 to 80,000 clones, less than 70% occurring once; the ten biggest clones make up about 3%. Sequenced sample: PBMCs. The clonotype comes from a man aged 25 to 40 in good health and CMV-seronegative. The gene calls are TRBV7-2 and TRBJ2-2; D is possibly TRBD1 (5 bases). CDR3 loop: CASSYDSYTGELFF. The CDR3 region has the DNA TGTGCCAGCAGCTACGACAGCTACACCGGGGAGCTGTTTTTT.